Below are 13 T cell receptor beta chains sequenced from a single sample in a study of cytomegalovirus exposure and HLA in healthy donors (dated by TCRdb to 2016 to 2017). Library construction relied on the immunoSEQ multiplex PCR assay. For the multiplex PCR, a mixture combining 60 forward primers for TCR Vbeta segments and 13 reverse primers for TCR Jbeta segments was used. TCRdb stores this immuneACCESS table with in-frame sequences only. Part of the clones is absent; in the studies checked, under half of the shortfall reflects unresolved V genes, and no reason is known for the rest. In this sample the table shows more than 150,000 clones, around 78% of which occur a single time. Together, the top ten hold roughly 1.4% of the sample. Source material: PBMCs. Receptors were obtained from a middle-aged man in good health and CMV-seronegative.

The chain couples TRBV5-4 to TRBJ1-2, with 8 bases aligning to TRBD1. This CDR3 is 15 amino acids long. V lost 2 bases to trimming and J lost 1 base; unmatched junction nucleotides: 4. Germline loops: CDR1 SGHNT, CDR2 YYREEE (reference sequence). For the CDR3, the DNA is TGTGCCAGCAGCTTCCCGGGACAGGTTAACTATGGCTACACCTTC. It is translated as CASSFPGQVNYGYTF.

CDR3 residues: CASSEEPAGHYNEQFF. In DNA form, the CDR3 reads TGTGCCAGCAGTGAAGAGCCAGCGGGGCACTACAATGAGCAGTTCTTC. The chain joins TRBV6-1 to TRBJ2-1; 7 bases fit TRBD2. This CDR3 is 16 amino acids long. The germline gives CDR1 MNHNS, CDR2 SASEGT. Trimming at V came to 1 base and at J to 3 bases, leaving 6 bases not matched to a gene.

The chain carries TRBV28 and TRBJ1-2; D is unclear. The CDR3 has 13 residues. Germline loops: CDR1 MDHEN, CDR2 SYDVKM. V dropped 3 bases and J dropped 2 bases, with 7 bases sitting between them. CDR3 DNA: TGTGCCAGCAGTTTGTGGCAGAACTATGGCTACACCTTC. This sequence encodes CASSLWQNYGYTF.

The chain links TRBV7-8 to TRBJ1-5; TRBD1 is a possible D gene (5 bases). V was shortened by 2 bases and J by 1 base, with 9 bases between the two germline ends. Looked up from germline, CDR1 is SGHVS and CDR2 is FQNEAQ. This CDR3 contains 15 residues. The CDR3 nucleotides read TGTGCCAGCAGCTTAACAGGCGCAAGCAATCAGCCCCAGCATTTT. Amino acid sequence: CASSLTGASNQPQHF.

This rearrangement joins TRBV19 to TRBJ2-1; D unclear. V gave up 4 bases and J gave up 0 bases, with 10 bases separating them. Germline CDR1 reads LNHDA; CDR2 reads SQIVND (reference sequence). The CDR3 has 15 amino acids. Written as DNA, the CDR3 is TGTGCCAGTAGTACTGGCATTGGCTCCTACAATGAGCAGTTCTTC. It specifies CASSTGIGSYNEQFF.

CDR3 DNA sequence: TGTGCCAGTAGTGGAGGGGCCCGCACCGGGGAGCTGTTTTTT. Translated, it gives CASSGGARTGELFF. The rearrangement links TRBV19 to TRBJ2-2; weak D call: TRBD2 (6 bases). Germline V lookup: CDR1 LNHDA, CDR2 SQIVND (reference sequence). The length of the CDR3 is 14 residues. V lost 5 bases to trimming and J lost 4 bases, with 11 bases between them.

The gene calls are TRBV10-3 and TRBJ2-7; D is perhaps TRBD1 (5 bases). Looked up from germline, CDR1 is ENHRY and CDR2 is SYGVKD. Trimming removed 3 bases from V and 0 bases from J, with 6 bases in between. There are 13 residues in the CDR3. This CDR3 reads CAISDDSSYEQYF. CDR3 DNA sequence: TGTGCCATCAGTGATGACAGCTCCTACGAGCAGTACTTC.

This chain links TRBV7-9 with TRBJ2-7; perhaps TRBD2 as D (5 bases). The V gene's germline CDR1 is SEHNR and CDR2 FQNEAQ (reference sequence). The CDR3 contains 15 residues. V lost 1 base, J lost 2 bases, and 12 bases lay in between. CDR3 sequence: CASSLGQLAPYEQYF. DNA for the CDR3: TGTGCCAGCAGCTTAGGTCAGCTAGCACCCTACGAGCAGTACTTC.

The rearrangement joins TRBV9 to TRBJ2-7; a weak D match, TRBD1 (6 bases). The V end lost 5 bases, the J end lost 3 bases, and 15 bases lay between the germline ends. Germline V gene data show CDR1 as SGDLS and CDR2 as YYNGEE. The CDR3 is 14 residues long. The CDR3 protein is CASSAGTMNYEQYF. Here the CDR3 DNA reads TGTGCCAGCAGTGCCGGGACAATGAACTACGAGCAGTACTTC.

Comment on this clone: The sample contains more than one DNA sequence encoding this CDR3. V gene TRBV5-4 combines with J gene TRBJ2-2, with no clear D. The CDR3 totals 16 residues. V was shortened by 1 base and J by 0 bases, with 10 bases between the two germline ends. Germline V gives CDR1 SGHNT, CDR2 YYREEE (reference sequence). The CDR3 DNA reads as TGTGCCAGCAGCTTGTACCTGAGAGCGAACACCGGGGAGCTGTTTTTT. It specifies CASSLYLRANTGELFF.

This chain uses TRBV5-1 with TRBJ2-3, with 9 bases aligning to TRBD2. With V trimmed by 5 bases and J by 6 bases, 13 bases remained unmatched. Germline V gives CDR1 SGHRS, CDR2 YFSETQ. This CDR3 has 16 residues. The CDR3: CASRDDSGSRGDTQYF. The CDR3 DNA reads as TGCGCCAGCAGGGATGATAGCGGGAGTAGGGGGGATACGCAGTATTTT.

The chain uses TRBV7-3 and TRBJ2-3; TRBD1 is a possible D gene (5 bases). V lost 5 bases and J lost 0, with 18 bases in between. This CDR3 is built from 17 residues. Germline V CDR1 and CDR2: SGHTA, FQGTGA. The CDR3 region is CASSPLGAETSTDTQYF. The CDR3 nucleotides read TGTGCCAGCAGCCCCTTAGGGGCTGAAACGAGCACAGATACGCAGTATTTT.

The chain joins TRBV5-4 to TRBJ2-5; a possible D gene is TRBD1 (6 bases). V was cut by 5 bases and J by 1 base, with 24 bases left in between. The CDR3 contains 18 residues. Per the germline V gene, CDR1 is SGHNT and CDR2 is YYREEE (reference sequence). CDR3 sequence reads: CASSFLPPFSGAQETQYF. The CDR3 bases are TGTGCCAGCAGTTTCCTCCCCCCGTTTTCAGGGGCCCAAGAGACCCAGTACTTC.